These 30 T cell receptor beta chains share one sample of origin, sequenced in a study of T cell responses to AZD1222 COVID-19 vaccine. This table comes from immunoSEQ multiplex PCR, and its TCRdb copy is limited to in-frame clones, with some not included. The profile shows 130,000 or so clones, around 84% of them singletons. Sample: peripheral blood, taken on day 0 of AZD1222 vaccination. Source of these receptors: an adult in good health.

This chain connects TRBV6-5 to TRBJ1-1, with D possibly TRBD1 on 6 matching bases. CDR3 length equals 15 residues. V was clipped by 6 bases and J by 8 bases, with 22 bases between them. The germline V gene encodes CDR1 MNHEY and CDR2 SVGAGI. CDR3: CASRNQRRSGTEAFF. The CDR3, as DNA: TGTGCCAGCAGGAACCAAAGGAGATCCGGGACAGAAGCTTTCTTT.

The chain has TRBV3-1 (or the pseudogene TRBV3-2) and TRBJ1-3; perhaps TRBD1 as D (6 bases). This CDR3 contains 17 residues. In germline, CDR1 is LGHDT, CDR2 YNNKEL (reference sequence). The V end lost 0 bases, the J end lost 4 bases, and 16 bases lay between the germline ends. The CDR3 sequence is CASSQELLWGAGNTIYF. The CDR3 DNA reads as TGTGCCAGCAGCCAAGAACTACTGTGGGGGGCGGGAAACACCATATATTTT.

The chain joins TRBV25-1 to TRBJ2-1, with 9 bases that match TRBD2. The CDR3 contains 16 residues. J was trimmed by 3 bases and V by 5 bases; bases with no gene match: 8. Germline CDR1 and CDR2: MGHDK and SYGVNS. As DNA, the CDR3 is TGTGCCAGCAGTCTCTGGGCGGGAGGGGTCTACAATGAGCAGTTCTTC. Protein product: CASSLWAGGVYNEQFF.

This chain connects TRBV6-5 to TRBJ2-7, with D perhaps matching TRBD1 (6 bases). Trimming took off 11 bases at V and 5 bases at J, with 22 bases between the two ends. The CDR3 has 14 amino acids. Germline V gene lookup returns CDR1 MNHEY and CDR2 SVGAGI. The CDR3, as DNA: TGTGCCGGGTATGGGGGCAGGGGTGGTAACGAGCAGTACTTC. It codes for CAGYGGRGGNEQYF.

The rearrangement joins TRBV4-3 to TRBJ2-5, with 11 bases lining up with TRBD2. V was pared by 2 bases and J by 4 bases, with 6 bases of the junction left unmatched. This CDR3 has 16 amino acids. CDR1 LGHNA and CDR2 YSLEER come from the germline V gene. CDR3 sequence reads: CASSQSKTSGAETQYF. The CDR3 coding sequence is TGCGCCAGCAGCCAATCGAAGACTAGCGGGGCAGAGACCCAGTACTTC.

CDR3 in DNA: TGTGCCAGCACCAGAGACATTCCCTACGAGCAGTACTTC. It encodes CASTRDIPYEQYF. The rearrangement links TRBV27 to TRBJ2-7; no clear D gene. The V gene lost 7 bases and the J gene lost 2 bases, with 12 bases spanning the gap. CDR1 MNHEY and CDR2 SMNVEV come from the germline V gene (reference sequence). This CDR3 is built from 13 residues.

This clone has more than one count but fewer than ten. The V and J genes are TRBV7-9 and TRBJ2-1; TRBD1 matches 7 bases. J gave up 7 bases and V 11 bases, and 8 bases lay outside the gene matches. Germline values: CDR1 SEHNR, CDR2 FQNEAQ (reference sequence). The CDR3 contains 12 residues. The CDR3 reads CAGATGANEQFF. CDR3 DNA: TGTGCCGGCGCAACAGGGGCGAATGAGCAGTTCTTC. The variable domain in full, completed from reference TRBV7-9 and TRBJ2-1, reads DTGVSQNPRHKITKRGQNVTFRCDPISEHNRLYWYRQTLGQGPEFLTYFQNEAQLEKSRLLSDRFSAERPKGSFSTLEIQRTEQGDSAMYLCAGATGANEQFFGPGTRLTVL.

The chain carries TRBV7-9 and TRBJ2-2; D is unresolved. Germline V CDR1 and CDR2: SEHNR, FQNEAQ (reference sequence). With 1 base removed from V and 7 bases from J, the gap between germline ends came to 4 bases. The CDR3 loop spans 12 amino acids. The DNA of the CDR3 is TGTGCCAGCAGCTTAGAATTCGGGGAGCTGTTTTTT. It specifies CASSLEFGELFF. Looking up the rest from reference TRBV7-9 and TRBJ2-2 gives the full variable domain: DTGVSQNPRHKITKRGQNVTFRCDPISEHNRLYWYRQTLGQGPEFLTYFQNEAQLEKSRLLSDRFSAERPKGSFSTLEIQRTEQGDSAMYLCASSLEFGELFFGEGSRLTVL.

The count of this clone is one. The J gene is TRBJ1-2, the V gene TRBV27; maybe TRBD1 (5 bases). The V end was cut by 8 bases, the J end by 2 bases, with 9 bases between. Germline V gives CDR1 MNHEY, CDR2 SMNVEV (reference sequence). The CDR3 extends over 12 amino acids. The CDR3: CASRRENYGYTF. CDR3 nucleotide sequence: TGTGCCAGCCGCAGGGAGAACTATGGCTACACCTTC.

The V and J genes are TRBV5-4 and TRBJ2-1; 8 bases are shared with TRBD2. V shed 4 bases and J 4 bases; nucleotides not matched to a gene: 13. CDR3 length equals 17 residues. The germline CDR1 and CDR2 sequences are SGHNT and YYREEE (reference sequence). This CDR3 is CASSPSPVPGGYNEQFF. The CDR3 DNA is TGTGCCAGCAGCCCGTCCCCGGTTCCGGGAGGGTACAATGAGCAGTTCTTC. Based on the CDR3 plus reference TRBV5-4 and TRBJ2-1, the full variable domain is ETGVTQSPTHLIKTRGQQVTLRCSSQSGHNTVSWYQQALGQGPQFIFQYYREEENGRGNFPPRFSGLQFPNYSSELNVNALELDDSALYLCASSPSPVPGGYNEQFFGPGTRLTVL.

The gene calls are TRBV5-4 and TRBJ2-1; D not certain. CDR1 is SGHNT, CDR2 YYREEE, per germline (reference sequence). The V end lost 0 bases, the J end lost 8 bases, and 12 bases lay between the germline ends. The CDR3 contains 14 residues. The DNA for the CDR3 is TGTGCCAGCAGCTTGGCACAGCTTAGGGATGAGCAGTTCTTC. Protein: CASSLAQLRDEQFF.

The CDR3: CAWRGQGGNYGYTF. The CDR3 nucleotides are TGTGCCTGGAGGGGACAGGGGGGTAACTATGGCTACACCTTC. The V gene is TRBV30, the J gene TRBJ1-2; TRBD1 aligns across 11 bases. V was clipped by 3 bases and J by 1 base; unmatched bases: 1. Germline lookup yields CDR1 GTSNPN and CDR2 SVGIG (reference sequence). The CDR3 has 14 residues.

The chain employs TRBV9 and TRBJ1-4, with D hard to call. This CDR3 is 16 amino acids long. V gave up 0 bases and J gave up 0 bases, with 9 bases separating them. The germline V gene encodes CDR1 SGDLS and CDR2 YYNGEE. This CDR3 reads CASSVGDPATNEKLFF. The CDR3, as DNA: TGTGCCAGCAGCGTAGGAGATCCCGCAACTAATGAAAAACTGTTTTTT.

The chain employs TRBV6-5 and TRBJ1-6, with D unresolved. There are 16 residues in the CDR3. The V gene's germline CDR1 is MNHEY and CDR2 SVGAGI. Between the trimmed V and J ends, which lost 2 bases and 0 bases, there was a span of 8 bases. The CDR3 bases are TGTGCCAGCAGTTACCTACACAGCTCCTATAATTCACCCCTCCACTTT. Translated: CASSYLHSSYNSPLHF.

The V gene is TRBV7-2, the J gene TRBJ2-3; a possible D gene is TRBD2 (5 bases). The CDR3 is 15 amino acids. Germline loops: CDR1 SGHTA, CDR2 FQGNSA. The V and J ends lost 5 bases and 2 bases respectively, with 14 bases between them. The CDR3 sequence is CASSPQRAFTDTQYF. CDR3 in DNA: TGTGCCAGCAGCCCCCAGAGGGCTTTCACAGATACGCAGTATTTT.

J is TRBJ2-7 and V is TRBV18; 10 bases fit TRBD2. V lost 6 bases, J lost 2 bases, and 4 bases stayed unmatched. Germline V lookup: CDR1 KGHSH, CDR2 LQKENI. The CDR3 spans 14 residues. This chain's CDR3 is CASSGTSATYEQYF. CDR3 DNA: TGTGCCAGCTCCGGGACTAGCGCAACCTACGAGCAGTACTTC. The complete variable domain, with remaining parts taken from reference TRBV18 and TRBJ2-7, reads NAGVMQNPRHLVRRRGQEARLRCSPMKGHSHVYWYRQLPEEGLKFMVYLQKENIIDESGMPKERFSAEFPKEGPSILRIQQVVRGDSAAYFCASSGTSATYEQYFGPGTRLTVT.

The rearrangement uses TRBV7-2 and TRBJ2-1; 13 positions match TRBD2. From germline, CDR1 is SGHTA and CDR2 FQGNSA. The length of the CDR3 is 15 residues. The junction had 4 bases not matched to a gene; V was cut back by 4 bases and J by 7 bases. CDR3 sequence: CASSSRTSGGNEQFF. CDR3 DNA sequence: TGTGCCAGCAGCTCGAGGACTAGCGGGGGTAATGAGCAGTTCTTC. Using reference TRBV7-2 and TRBJ2-1 for the parts outside the CDR3, the full variable domain is GAGVSQSPSNKVTEKGKDVELRCDPISGHTALYWYRQSLGQGLEFLIYFQGNSAPDKSGLPSDRFSAERTGGSVSTLTIQRTQQEDSAVYLCASSSRTSGGNEQFFGPGTRLTVL.

V and J are TRBV28 and TRBJ2-2; TRBD2 aligns across 7 bases. V shed 2 bases, J shed 0 bases, and the junction held 6 bases outside the gene matches. Germline-derived CDR1 and CDR2 are MDHEN and SYDVKM. The CDR3 covers 17 residues. The CDR3 sequence is CASSLSASGTNTGELFF. The CDR3 bases are TGTGCCAGCAGTTTAAGTGCTAGCGGAACGAACACCGGGGAGCTGTTTTTT. Using reference TRBV28 and TRBJ2-2 for the parts outside the CDR3, the full variable domain is DVKVTQSSRYLVKRTGEKVFLECVQDMDHENMFWYRQDPGLGLRLIYFSYDVKMKEKGDIPEGYSVSREKKERFSLILESASTNQTSMYLCASSLSASGTNTGELFFGEGSRLTVL.

The CDR3 loop is CASSQDVVYEQYF. CDR3 DNA: TGTGCCAGCAGCCAAGACGTAGTCTACGAGCAGTACTTC. V usage is TRBV3-1 (or the pseudogene TRBV3-2) and J usage is TRBJ2-7; no firm D call. This CDR3 spans 13 amino acids. CDR1 and CDR2 (germline): LGHDT, YNNKEL (reference sequence). V was shortened by 0 bases and J by 3 bases, with 6 bases between the two germline ends.

The CDR3 sequence is CSVGMGGQGAYNEQFF. In nucleotides, the CDR3 is TGCAGCGTTGGGATGGGGGGACAGGGGGCCTACAATGAGCAGTTCTTC. This chain uses TRBV29-1 with TRBJ2-1; 11 positions match TRBD1. This CDR3 contains 16 residues. The trim removed 4 bases at V and 2 bases at J, leaving 7 bases unmatched. Looked up from germline, CDR1 is SQVTM and CDR2 is ANQGSEA.

This rearrangement joins TRBV5-6 to TRBJ2-2; a possible D gene is TRBD1 (6 bases). The CDR3 length is 16 residues. Germline V gene sequence: CDR1 SGHDT, CDR2 YYEEEE. Trimming shortened V by 2 bases and J by 3 bases, and 14 bases separated the two germline ends. CDR3 nucleotide sequence: TGTGCCAGCAGCTTAGAGGGACATCGTTACACCGGGGAGCTGTTTTTT. It is translated as CASSLEGHRYTGELFF.

This chain links TRBV21-1 with TRBJ2-6; no DNA check was done on the table's D call, TRBD1. TRBV21-1 is marked as a pseudogene. The CDR3 sequence is 18 residues long. DNA for the CDR3: TGTGCCAGCAGCAAAGGGCATCTTTCGCTCTCTGGGGCCAACGTCCTGACTTTC. Its protein is CASSKGHLSLSGANVLTF.

The chain couples TRBV7-9 to TRBJ1-1, with D unclear. CDR1 is SEHNR and CDR2 is FQNEAQ in the germline V gene (reference sequence). This CDR3 is 16 amino acids long. The ends were cut back, 11 bases at V and 0 bases at J, with 22 bases in the middle. This chain's CDR3 is CALRKGEAPMNTEAFF. In DNA, the CDR3 is TGTGCCTTGAGGAAGGGAGAGGCCCCTATGAACACTGAAGCTTTCTTT.

The chain carries TRBV7-6 and TRBJ1-1; D is perhaps TRBD1 (5 bases). This CDR3 is 15 amino acids long. Germline CDR1 SGHVS, CDR2 FNYEAQ. Trimming removed 5 bases from V and 3 bases from J, with 16 bases in between. The CDR3 sequence: CASSPTGRRYTEAFF. The CDR3 region has the DNA TGTGCCAGCAGCCCCACGGGGCGGAGGTACACTGAAGCTTTCTTT.

This rearrangement joins TRBV5-1 to TRBJ2-5; TRBD1 aligns across 8 bases. The ends lost 3 bases at V and 2 bases at J; junction bases unmatched: 6. This CDR3 has 15 amino acids. The germline gives CDR1 SGHRS, CDR2 YFSETQ. The CDR3 is CASSSTGAIQETQYF. DNA for the CDR3: TGCGCCAGCAGCTCGACAGGGGCTATACAAGAGACCCAGTACTTC.

This clone was seen once. The V call is TRBV6-5, the J call TRBJ1-1; 8 nucleotides agree with TRBD1. The CDR3 has 15 residues. Germline V lookup: CDR1 MNHEY, CDR2 SVGAGI. With V trimmed by 5 bases and J by 11 bases, 16 bases remained unmatched. Written as DNA, the CDR3 is TGTGCCAGCAGTAGCAGAAGGACAGGGAGGGCTGGTGCTTTCTTT. Translation: CASSSRRTGRAGAFF.

CDR3 protein: CASSLGQGADQPQHF. Written as DNA, the CDR3 is TGCGCCAGCAGCTTGGGACAGGGGGCGGATCAGCCCCAGCATTTT. The chain combines TRBV5-1 with TRBJ1-5, with TRBD1 matching over 10 bases. The CDR3 is 15 amino acids. Germline V gives CDR1 SGHRS, CDR2 YFSETQ. J lost 5 bases, V lost 0 bases, and 2 bases had no gene match.

This clone has a single count. This chain joins TRBV3-1 (or the pseudogene TRBV3-2) and TRBJ2-3, with TRBD2 matching over 7 bases. Germline V CDR1 and CDR2: LGHDT, YNNKEL (reference sequence). The CDR3 is 14 residues long. V lost 4 bases to trimming and J lost 3 bases; unmatched junction nucleotides: 4. CDR3 nucleotide sequence: TGTGCCAGCAGCCCGCCGGGAGGAACAGATACGCAGTATTTT. This translates into CASSPPGGTDTQYF.

CDR3 in amino acids: CASSTTPLANYGYTF. As DNA, the CDR3 is TGTGCCAGTAGTACGACCCCTTTAGCTAACTATGGCTACACCTTC. The chain links TRBV19 to TRBJ1-2; D unclear. CDR3 length: 15 amino acids. Trimming took 4 bases from V and 0 from J, leaving 12 bases between them. Per the germline V gene, CDR1 is LNHDA and CDR2 is SQIVND (reference sequence).

V gene TRBV27 combines with J gene TRBJ1-1; 7 nucleotides agree with TRBD1. J was trimmed by 5 bases and V by 1 base; bases with no gene match: 1. Germline CDR1 reads MNHEY; CDR2 reads SMNVEV (reference sequence). This CDR3 region has 13 residues. This chain's CDR3 is CASSLYRGTEAFF. In DNA, the CDR3 is TGTGCCAGCAGTTTATACAGGGGAACTGAAGCTTTCTTT.